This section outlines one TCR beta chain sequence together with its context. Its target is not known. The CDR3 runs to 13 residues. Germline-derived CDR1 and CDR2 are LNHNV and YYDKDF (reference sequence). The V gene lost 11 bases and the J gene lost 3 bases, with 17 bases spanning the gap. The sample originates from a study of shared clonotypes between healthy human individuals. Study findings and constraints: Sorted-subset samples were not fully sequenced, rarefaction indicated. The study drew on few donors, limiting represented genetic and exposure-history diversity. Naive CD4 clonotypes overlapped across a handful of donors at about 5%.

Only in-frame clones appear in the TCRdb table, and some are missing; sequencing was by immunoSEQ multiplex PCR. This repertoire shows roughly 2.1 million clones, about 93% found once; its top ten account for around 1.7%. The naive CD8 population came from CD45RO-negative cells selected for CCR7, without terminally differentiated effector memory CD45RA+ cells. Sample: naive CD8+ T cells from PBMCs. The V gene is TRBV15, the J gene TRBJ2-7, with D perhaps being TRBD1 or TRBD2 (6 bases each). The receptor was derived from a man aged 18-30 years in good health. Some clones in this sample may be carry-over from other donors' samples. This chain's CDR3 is CAAAQGRDYEQYF. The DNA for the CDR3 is TGTGCCGCCGCGCAGGGGCGGGACTACGAGCAGTACTTC.